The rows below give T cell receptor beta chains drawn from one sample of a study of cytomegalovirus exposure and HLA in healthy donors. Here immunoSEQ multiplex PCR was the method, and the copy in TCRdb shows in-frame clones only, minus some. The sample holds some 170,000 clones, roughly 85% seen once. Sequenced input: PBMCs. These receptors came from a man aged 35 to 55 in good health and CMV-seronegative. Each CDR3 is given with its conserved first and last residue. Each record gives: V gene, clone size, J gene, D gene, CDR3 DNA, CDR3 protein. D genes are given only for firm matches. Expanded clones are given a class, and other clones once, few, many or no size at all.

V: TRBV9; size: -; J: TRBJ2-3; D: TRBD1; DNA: TGTGCCAGCAGCGACCGACAGGGGTTGGATACGCAGTATTTT; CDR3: CASSDRQGLDTQYF
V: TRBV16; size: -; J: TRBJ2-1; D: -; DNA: TGTGCCAGCAGCCAATTGGTCGGCAATGAGCAGTTCTTC; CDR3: CASSQLVGNEQFF
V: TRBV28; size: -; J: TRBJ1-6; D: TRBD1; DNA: TGTGCCAGCAGACAGGACAGGGACTATAATTCACCCCTCCACTTT; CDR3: CASRQDRDYNSPLHF
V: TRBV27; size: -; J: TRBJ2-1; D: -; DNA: TGTGCCAGCAGTTCGACCCGGGGGAATGAGCAGTTCTTC; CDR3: CASSSTRGNEQFF
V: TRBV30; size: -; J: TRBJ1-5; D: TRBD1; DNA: TGTGCCTGGAGTACGACAGGGGAGGGTCAGCCCCAGCATTTT; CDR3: CAWSTTGEGQPQHF
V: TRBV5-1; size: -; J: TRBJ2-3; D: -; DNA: TGCGCCAGCAGCTTGGGAGTGGGAGTAGCCGATACGCAGTATTTT; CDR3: CASSLGVGVADTQYF
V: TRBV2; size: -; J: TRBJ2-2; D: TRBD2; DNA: TGTGCCAGCAGTAGACTAGCGGACACCGGGGAGCTGTTTTTT; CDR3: CASSRLADTGELFF
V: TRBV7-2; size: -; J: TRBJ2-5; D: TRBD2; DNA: TGTGCCAGCAGCTCCGGTCTAGCGGGGGGGGCAGAGACCCAGTACTTC; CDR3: CASSSGLAGGAETQYF
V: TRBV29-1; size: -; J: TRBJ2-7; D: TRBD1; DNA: TGCAGCGTAGGACAGGGGGCACGGGAGCAGTACTTC; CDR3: CSVGQGAREQYF
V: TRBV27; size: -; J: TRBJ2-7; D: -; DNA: TGTGCCAGCAGTTTATGGGGGTTGGGGGGCTACGAGCAGTACTTC; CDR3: CASSLWGLGGYEQYF
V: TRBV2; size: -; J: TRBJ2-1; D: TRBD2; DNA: TGTGCCAGCAGTGGGACTAGCGGGAGGAATGAGCAGTTCTTC; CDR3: CASSGTSGRNEQFF
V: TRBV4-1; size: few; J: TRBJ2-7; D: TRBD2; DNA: TGCGCCAGCAGCCAAGTACTAGCGGGAGGGCGGGGACACGAGCAGTACTTC; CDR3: CASSQVLAGGRGHEQYF
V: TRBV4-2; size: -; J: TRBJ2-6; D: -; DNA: TGTGCCAGCAGTCAAGGACCAGCGCCAGGGTCTGGGGCCAACGTCCTGACTTTC; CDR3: CASSQGPAPGSGANVLTF
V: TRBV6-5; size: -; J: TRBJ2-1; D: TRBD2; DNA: TGTGCCAGCAACCTAGCGGTGGGGCCCTACAATGAGCAGTTCTTC; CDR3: CASNLAVGPYNEQFF
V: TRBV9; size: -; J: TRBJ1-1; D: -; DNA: TGTGCCAGCAGCGTAGATCCGGGGATGAACACTGAAGCTTTCTTT; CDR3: CASSVDPGMNTEAFF
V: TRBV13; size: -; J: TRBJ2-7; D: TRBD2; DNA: TGTGCCAGCGGGATAGCGGGATTCTACGAGCAGTACTTC; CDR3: CASGIAGFYEQYF
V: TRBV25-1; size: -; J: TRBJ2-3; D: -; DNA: TGTGCCAGCAGAACCCCGCGACAAAGCCTCACAGATACGCAGTATTTT; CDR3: CASRTPRQSLTDTQYF
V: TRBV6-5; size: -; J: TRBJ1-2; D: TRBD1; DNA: TGTGCCAGCAGCTCCGGACAGGGGAACTATGGCTACACCTTC; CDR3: CASSSGQGNYGYTF
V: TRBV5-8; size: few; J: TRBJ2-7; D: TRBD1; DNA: TGTGCCAGCGGAGACAGGGCATTATCCTACGAGCAGTACTTC; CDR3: CASGDRALSYEQYF
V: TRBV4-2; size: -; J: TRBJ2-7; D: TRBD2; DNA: TGTGCCAGCAGCCAAGACTTAATGGGACTAAGAAACTCCGAGCAGTACTTC; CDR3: CASSQDLMGLRNSEQYF
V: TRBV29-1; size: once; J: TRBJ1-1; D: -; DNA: TGCAGCGTTGAAGATGTAAGAGGGAACACTGAAGCTTTCTTT; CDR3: CSVEDVRGNTEAFF
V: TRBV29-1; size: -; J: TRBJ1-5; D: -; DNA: TGCAGCGTTGAAGAAAGCAGCAATCAGCCCCAGCATTTT; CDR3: CSVEESSNQPQHF
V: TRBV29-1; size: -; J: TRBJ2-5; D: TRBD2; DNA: TGCAGCTTCCGGGGGGGTGAGACCCAGTACTTC; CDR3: CSFRGGETQYF
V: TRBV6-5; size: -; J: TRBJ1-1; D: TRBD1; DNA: TGTGCCAGCAGTACCGACAGGGGAGCTGAAGCTTTCTTT; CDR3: CASSTDRGAEAFF
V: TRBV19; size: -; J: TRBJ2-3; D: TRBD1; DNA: TGTGCCAGTAGTAACGACAGGGGCCGTACAGATACGCAGTATTTT; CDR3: CASSNDRGRTDTQYF
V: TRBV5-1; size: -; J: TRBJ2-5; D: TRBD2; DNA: TGCGCCAGCAGCTTTGCGGCGGGAGTGTCGGGGGAGCAGTACTTC; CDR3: CASSFAAGVSGEQYF
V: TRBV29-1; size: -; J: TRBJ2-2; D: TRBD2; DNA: TGCAGCGTCAACCTTGGAGCGGGAGGGGACACCGGGGAGCTGTTTTTT; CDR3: CSVNLGAGGDTGELFF
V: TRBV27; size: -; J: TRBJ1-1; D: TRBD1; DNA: TGTGCCAGCAGTTTATCGGGACAGCTGGCTGAAGCTTTCTTT; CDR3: CASSLSGQLAEAFF
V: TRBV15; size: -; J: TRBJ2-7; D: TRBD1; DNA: TGTGCCACCAGCAGATCCCGGACAGGATCCTACGAGCAGTACTTC; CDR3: CATSRSRTGSYEQYF
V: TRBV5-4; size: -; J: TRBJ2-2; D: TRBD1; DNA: TGTGCCAGCAGAGGGACAGGGGCCCCCGGGGAGCTGTTTTTT; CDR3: CASRGTGAPGELFF
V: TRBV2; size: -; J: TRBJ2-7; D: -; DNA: TGTGCCAGCAGACAGGAAGAAGCCTACGAGCAGTACTTC; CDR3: CASRQEEAYEQYF
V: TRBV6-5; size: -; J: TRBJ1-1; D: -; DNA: TGTGCCAGCAGAAAGGGGGACACTGAAGCTTTCTTT; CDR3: CASRKGDTEAFF
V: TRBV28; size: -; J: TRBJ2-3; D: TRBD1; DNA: TGTGCTTCAGGGACAGAGTATACAGATACGCAGTATTTT; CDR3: CASGTEYTDTQYF
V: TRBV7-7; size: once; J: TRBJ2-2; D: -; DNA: TGTGCTAGCAGCTTTAACCCCCCAGGGGCGAACACCGGGGAGCTGTTTTTT; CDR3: CASSFNPPGANTGELFF
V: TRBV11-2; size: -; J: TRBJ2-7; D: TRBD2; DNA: TGTGCCAGCAGCCTCCGCGGGACTAGCGGACCCTACGAGCAGTACTTC; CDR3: CASSLRGTSGPYEQYF
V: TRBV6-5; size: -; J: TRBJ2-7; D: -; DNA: TGTGCCAGCAGTTACCCCCAGGGCGGGCAGTACTTC; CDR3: CASSYPQGGQYF
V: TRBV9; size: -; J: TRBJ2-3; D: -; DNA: TGTGCCAGCAGCGTAGCATCAAGCGTACTCACAGATACGCAGTATTTT; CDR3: CASSVASSVLTDTQYF
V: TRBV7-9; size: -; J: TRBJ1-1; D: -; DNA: TGTTCCAGCAGTTCACAGACTGAAGCTTTCTTT; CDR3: CSSSSQTEAFF
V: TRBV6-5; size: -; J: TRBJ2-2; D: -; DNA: TGTGCCAGCAGCCTAGAGTGGTCGCTCGCACGGGAGCTGTTTTTT; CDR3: CASSLEWSLARELFF
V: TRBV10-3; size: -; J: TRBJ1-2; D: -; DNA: TGTGCCATCAGTGGGAGTGCTCGGCTGTCGACAGCCTATGGCTACACCTTC; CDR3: CAISGSARLSTAYGYTF
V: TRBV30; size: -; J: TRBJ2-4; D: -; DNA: TGTGCCTGGGGGCTTGATAGTGTAGGCAGTCAGTACTTC; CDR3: CAWGLDSVGSQYF
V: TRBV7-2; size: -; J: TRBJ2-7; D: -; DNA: TGTGCCAGCAGCTTAGTAAGTAGCGGAATTACCGAGCAGTACTTC; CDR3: CASSLVSSGITEQYF
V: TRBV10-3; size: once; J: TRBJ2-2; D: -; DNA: TGTGCCATCAGTGGGACGGGGATCACCGGGGAGCTGTTTTTT; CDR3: CAISGTGITGELFF
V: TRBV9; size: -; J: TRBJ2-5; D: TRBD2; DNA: TGTGCCAGCAGCCCAGAGGGGACTAGCCTCTCCGAGGGAGAGACCCAGTACTTC; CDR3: CASSPEGTSLSEGETQYF
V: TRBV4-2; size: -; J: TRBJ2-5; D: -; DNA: TGTGCCAGCAGCCAAGATCCCCCCCGCGCTAGCTGGTGGGGCCAAGAGACCCAGTACTTC; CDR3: CASSQDPPRASWWGQETQYF
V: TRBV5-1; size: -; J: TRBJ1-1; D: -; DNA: TGCGCCAGCAGCTTGGCAACAGCTAACACTGAAGCTTTCTTT; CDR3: CASSLATANTEAFF
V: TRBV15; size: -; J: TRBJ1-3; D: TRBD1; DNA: TGTGCCACCAGCAGAGAGACAGGGACCGGAAACACCATATATTTT; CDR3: CATSRETGTGNTIYF
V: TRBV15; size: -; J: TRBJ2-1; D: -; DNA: TGTGCCACCAGCAGAGATCGGACTTCCCTCTTTGAGCAGTTCTTC; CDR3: CATSRDRTSLFEQFF
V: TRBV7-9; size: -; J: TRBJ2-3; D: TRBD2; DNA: TGTGCCAGCAGCTTAGGGCGGGAGGCCATGAAGGATACGCAGTATTTT; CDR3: CASSLGREAMKDTQYF
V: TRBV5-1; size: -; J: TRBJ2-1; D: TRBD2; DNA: TGCGCCAGCAGCTTGTGGGCGGGAGGTGATGAGCAGTTCTTC; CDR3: CASSLWAGGDEQFF
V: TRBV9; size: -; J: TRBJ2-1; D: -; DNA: TGTGCCAGCAGCGTAGGGGCAGGGGTAGGCAATGAGCAGTTCTTC; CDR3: CASSVGAGVGNEQFF
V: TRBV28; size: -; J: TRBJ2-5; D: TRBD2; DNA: TGTGCCAGCAGCACTTCACTAGCGAACCAAGAGACCCAGTACTTC; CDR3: CASSTSLANQETQYF
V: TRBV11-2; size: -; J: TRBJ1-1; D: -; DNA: TGTGCCAGCAGCCCCGGGTTTGAAGCTTTCTTT; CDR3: CASSPGFEAFF
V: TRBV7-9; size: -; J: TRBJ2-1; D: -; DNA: TGTGCCAGCCCCCCCACAGGACGCGATGAGCAGTTCTTC; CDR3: CASPPTGRDEQFF
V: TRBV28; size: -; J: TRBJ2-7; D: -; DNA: TGTGCCAGCAGTTTGATCGGGAACGAGCAGTACTTC; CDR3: CASSLIGNEQYF
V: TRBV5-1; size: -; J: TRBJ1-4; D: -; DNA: TGCGCCAGCAGCTTGGCACAGGCTGCCGAAAAACTGTTTTTT; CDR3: CASSLAQAAEKLFF
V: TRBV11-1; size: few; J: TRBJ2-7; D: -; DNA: TGTGCCAGCAGCTTACAGGCGACCGAGCAGTACTTC; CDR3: CASSLQATEQYF
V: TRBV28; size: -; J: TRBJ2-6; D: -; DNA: TGTGCCAGCAGTACATCTTTCTCTGGGGCCAACGTCCTGACTTTC; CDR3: CASSTSFSGANVLTF
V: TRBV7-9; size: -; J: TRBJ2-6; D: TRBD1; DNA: TGTGCCAGCAGCTTTACAGGGGGCAGTGGGGCCAACGTCCTGACTTTC; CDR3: CASSFTGGSGANVLTF
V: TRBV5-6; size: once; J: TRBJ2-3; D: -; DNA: TGTGCCAGCAGCTTCCCGGCAGGCAATATCGGAGATACGCAGTATTTT; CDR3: CASSFPAGNIGDTQYF